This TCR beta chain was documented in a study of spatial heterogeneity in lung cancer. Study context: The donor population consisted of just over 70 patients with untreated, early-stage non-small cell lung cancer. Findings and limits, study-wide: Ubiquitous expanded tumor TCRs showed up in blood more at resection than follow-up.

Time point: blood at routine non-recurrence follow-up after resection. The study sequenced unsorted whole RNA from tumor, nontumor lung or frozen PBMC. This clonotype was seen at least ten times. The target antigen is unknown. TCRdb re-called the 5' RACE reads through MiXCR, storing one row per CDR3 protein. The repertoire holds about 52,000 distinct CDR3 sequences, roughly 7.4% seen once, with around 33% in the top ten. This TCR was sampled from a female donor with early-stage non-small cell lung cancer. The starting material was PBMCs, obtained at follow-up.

This CDR3 reads CASSAGSGANVLTF. As DNA, the CDR3 is TGTGCCAGCTCTGCAGGCTCTGGGGCCAACGTCCTGACTTTC. This rearrangement joins TRBV28 to TRBJ2-6; no definite D call. The CDR3 is 14 amino acids. Germline CDR1 and CDR2: MDHEN and SYDVKM. Trimming stripped 8 bases from V and 0 bases from J, with 8 bases between.